The present T cell receptor beta chain was sequenced within a study of radiotherapy plus CTLA-4 blockade in lung cancer. Method: immunoSEQ multiplex PCR; TCRdb's copy keeps in-frame clones and lacks some. The data show 50,000 to 70,000 clones, with around four fifths seen just once and about 6.1% held by the top ten. Sequences were derived from peripheral blood, sampled from a patient treated with radiotherapy plus ipilimumab. The clonotype was recovered from a human donor with non-small cell lung cancer whose response to radiotherapy plus ipilimumab could not be evaluated.

For the CDR3, the DNA is TGTGCCAGCAGCCGCTGGCATATGAACAATGAGCAGTTCTTC. Protein product: CASSRWHMNNEQFF. The chain joins TRBV5-5 to TRBJ2-1; D is ambiguous. CDR3 length: 14 amino acids. The germline V gene has CDR1 SGHKS and CDR2 YYEKEE (reference sequence). V gave up 4 bases and J gave up 5 bases, with 13 bases separating them.